This T cell receptor (beta chain) was profiled in a study of graft-versus-host responses after intestinal transplantation. Study background: Anti-thymocyte globulin served as induction for all recipients, who then took tacrolimus and steroids for about three years. Findings and limits, study-wide: Levels of circulating GvH clones at their peak were associated with early post-transplant HvG declines. Individuals who had graft-donor T cell macrochimerism had allografts that showed high graft-versus-host to host-versus-graft clonal ratios. Recipient marrow harbored GvH clones, some of which surfaced first in ileum or blood.

Data came from immunoSEQ multiplex PCR; TCRdb stores just in-frame clones and leaves some out. This table holds 15,000 to 20,000 clones, roughly 94% found once. Points on this clone: Antigen specificity is unknown.

The germline V and J ends were trimmed by 1 base and 2 bases, with 11 bases remaining between them. The CDR3 is 15 residues long. CDR1 and CDR2 from the germline V gene are LNHNV and YYDKDF (reference sequence). The receptor comes from a human patient who received an intestinal transplant, so some T cells may come from the graft donor. The gene calls are TRBV15 and TRBJ1-1; unclear D gene. The specimen comprised PBMCs, sampled 23 days after intestinal transplant. The CDR3 sequence is CATSRGTKKNTEAFF. CDR3 nucleotide sequence: TGTGCCACCAGCAGAGGGACTAAAAAAAACACTGAAGCTTTCTTT.